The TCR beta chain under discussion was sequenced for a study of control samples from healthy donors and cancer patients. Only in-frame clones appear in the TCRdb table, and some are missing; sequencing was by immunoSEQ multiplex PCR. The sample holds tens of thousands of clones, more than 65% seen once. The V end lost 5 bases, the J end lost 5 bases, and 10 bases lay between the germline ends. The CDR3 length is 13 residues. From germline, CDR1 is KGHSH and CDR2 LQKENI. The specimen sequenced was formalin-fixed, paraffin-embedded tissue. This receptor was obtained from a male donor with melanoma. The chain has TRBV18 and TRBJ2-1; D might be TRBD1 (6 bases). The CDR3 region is CASSRGINNEQFF. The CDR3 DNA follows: TGTGCCAGCTCAAGGGGGATAAACAATGAGCAGTTCTTC.